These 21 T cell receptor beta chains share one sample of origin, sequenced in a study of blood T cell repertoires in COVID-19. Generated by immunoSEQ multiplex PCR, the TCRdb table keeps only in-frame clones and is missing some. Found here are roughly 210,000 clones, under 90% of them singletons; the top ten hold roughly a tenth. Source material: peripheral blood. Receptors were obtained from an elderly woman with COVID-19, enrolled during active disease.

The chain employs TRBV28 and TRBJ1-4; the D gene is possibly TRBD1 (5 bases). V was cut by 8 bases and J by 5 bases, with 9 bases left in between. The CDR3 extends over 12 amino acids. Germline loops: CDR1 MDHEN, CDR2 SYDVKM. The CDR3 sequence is CASRGGNEKLFF. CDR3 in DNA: TGTGCCAGCCGGGGGGGAAATGAAAAACTGTTTTTT.

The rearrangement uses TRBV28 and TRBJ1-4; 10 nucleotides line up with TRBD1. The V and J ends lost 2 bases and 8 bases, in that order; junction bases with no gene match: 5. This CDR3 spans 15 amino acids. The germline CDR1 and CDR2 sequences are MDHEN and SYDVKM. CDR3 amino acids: CASSLGDRGREKLFF. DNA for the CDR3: TGTGCCAGCAGTTTAGGAGACAGGGGGCGAGAAAAACTGTTTTTT.

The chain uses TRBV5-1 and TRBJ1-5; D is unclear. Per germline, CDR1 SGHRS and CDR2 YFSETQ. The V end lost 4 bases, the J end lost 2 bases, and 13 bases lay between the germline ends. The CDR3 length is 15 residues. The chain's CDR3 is CASSPGTSGNQPQHF. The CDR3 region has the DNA TGCGCCAGCAGCCCAGGAACCTCTGGCAATCAGCCCCAGCATTTT.

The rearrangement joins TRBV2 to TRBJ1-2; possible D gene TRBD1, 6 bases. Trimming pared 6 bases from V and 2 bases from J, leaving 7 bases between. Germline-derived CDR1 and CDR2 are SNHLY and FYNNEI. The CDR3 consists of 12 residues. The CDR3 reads CASRDSNYGYTF. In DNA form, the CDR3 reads TGTGCCAGCAGGGACAGCAACTATGGCTACACCTTC.

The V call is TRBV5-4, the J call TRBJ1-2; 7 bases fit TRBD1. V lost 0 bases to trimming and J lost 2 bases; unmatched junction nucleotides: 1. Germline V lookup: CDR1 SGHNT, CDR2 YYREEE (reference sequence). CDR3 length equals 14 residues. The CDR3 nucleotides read TGTGCCAGCAGCTTGGACAGGGGCAACTATGGCTACACCTTC. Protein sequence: CASSLDRGNYGYTF.

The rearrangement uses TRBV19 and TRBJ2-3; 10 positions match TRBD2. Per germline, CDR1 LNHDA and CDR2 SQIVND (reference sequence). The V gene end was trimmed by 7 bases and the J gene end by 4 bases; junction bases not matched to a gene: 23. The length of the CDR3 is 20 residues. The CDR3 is CASIAPGGLAGAGSPDTQYF. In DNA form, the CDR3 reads TGTGCCAGTATTGCCCCCGGCGGGCTAGCGGGGGCCGGGTCCCCAGATACGCAGTATTTT.

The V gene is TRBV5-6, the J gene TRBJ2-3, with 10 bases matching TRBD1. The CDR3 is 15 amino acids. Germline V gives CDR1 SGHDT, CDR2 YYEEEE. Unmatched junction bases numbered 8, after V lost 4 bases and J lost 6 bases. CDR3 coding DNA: TGTGCCAGCAGCCCAAGGACAGGGGGACGGGATACGCAGTATTTT. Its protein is CASSPRTGGRDTQYF.

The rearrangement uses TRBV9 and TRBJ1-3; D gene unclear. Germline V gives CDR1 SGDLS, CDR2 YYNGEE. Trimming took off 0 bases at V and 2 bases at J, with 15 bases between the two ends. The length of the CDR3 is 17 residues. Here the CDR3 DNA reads TGTGCCAGCAGCGTAGCTGGGTCCCCGGGTACTGGAAACACCATATATTTT. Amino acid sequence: CASSVAGSPGTGNTIYF.

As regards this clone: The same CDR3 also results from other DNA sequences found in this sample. CDR3 region: CASSPPQGSNQPQHF. The CDR3 DNA follows: TGTGCCAGCTCACCACCGCAGGGTAGCAATCAGCCCCAGCATTTT. V gene TRBV18 combines with J gene TRBJ1-5, with D possibly being TRBD1 (5 bases). Germline assignment: CDR1 KGHSH and CDR2 LQKENI. V shed 0 bases and J shed 0 bases, with 6 bases lying between them. This CDR3 has 15 amino acids.

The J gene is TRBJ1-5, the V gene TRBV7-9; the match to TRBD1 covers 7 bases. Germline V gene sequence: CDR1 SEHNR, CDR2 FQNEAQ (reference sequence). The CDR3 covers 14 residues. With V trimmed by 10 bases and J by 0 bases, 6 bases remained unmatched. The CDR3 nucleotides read TGTGCCACCAACGACAGGGATAGCAATCAGCCCCAGCATTTT. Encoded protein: CATNDRDSNQPQHF.

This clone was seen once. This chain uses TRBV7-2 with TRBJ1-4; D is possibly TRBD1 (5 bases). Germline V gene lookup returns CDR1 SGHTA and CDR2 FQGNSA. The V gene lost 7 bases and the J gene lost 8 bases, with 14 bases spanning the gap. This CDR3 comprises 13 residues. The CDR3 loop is CASTRGGGEKLFF. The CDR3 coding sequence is TGTGCCAGCACCCGGGGTGGGGGGGAAAAACTGTTTTTT.

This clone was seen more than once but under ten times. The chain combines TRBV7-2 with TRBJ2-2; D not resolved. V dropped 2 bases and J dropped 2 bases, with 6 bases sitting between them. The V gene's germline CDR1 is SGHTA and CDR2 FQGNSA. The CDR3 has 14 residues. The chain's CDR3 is CASSLSYNTGELFF. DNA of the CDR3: TGTGCCAGCAGCTTATCCTATAACACCGGGGAGCTGTTTTTT.

DNA for the CDR3: TGTGCCAGCAGCTTGGGACACATGAACACTGAAGCTTTCTTT. It encodes CASSLGHMNTEAFF. The chain carries TRBV7-9 and TRBJ1-1, with a tentative D call TRBD1 (6 bases). V was pared by 3 bases and J by 0 bases, with 8 bases between. This CDR3 is 14 amino acids long. Germline assignment: CDR1 SEHNR and CDR2 FQNEAQ (reference sequence).

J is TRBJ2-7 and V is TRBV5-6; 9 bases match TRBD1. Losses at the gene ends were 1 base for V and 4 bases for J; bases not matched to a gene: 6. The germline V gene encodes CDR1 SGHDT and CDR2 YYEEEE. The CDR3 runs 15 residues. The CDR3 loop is CASSLTGGLGYEQYF. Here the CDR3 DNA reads TGTGCCAGCAGCTTGACAGGGGGCCTAGGGTACGAGCAGTACTTC.

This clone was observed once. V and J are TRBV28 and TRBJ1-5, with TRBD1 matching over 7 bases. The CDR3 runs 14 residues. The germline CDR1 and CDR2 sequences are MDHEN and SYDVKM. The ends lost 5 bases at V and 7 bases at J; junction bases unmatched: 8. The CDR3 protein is CASSRQGSGQPQHF. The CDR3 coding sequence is TGTGCCAGCAGTCGACAGGGAAGCGGGCAGCCCCAGCATTTT.

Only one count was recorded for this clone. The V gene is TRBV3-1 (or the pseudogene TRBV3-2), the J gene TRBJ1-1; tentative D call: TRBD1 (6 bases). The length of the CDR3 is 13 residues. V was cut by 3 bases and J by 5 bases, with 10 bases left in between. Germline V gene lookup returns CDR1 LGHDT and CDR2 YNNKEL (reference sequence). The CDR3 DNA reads TGTGCCAGCAGCCACCCTCAGGGGACTGAAGCTTTCTTT. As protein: CASSHPQGTEAFF.

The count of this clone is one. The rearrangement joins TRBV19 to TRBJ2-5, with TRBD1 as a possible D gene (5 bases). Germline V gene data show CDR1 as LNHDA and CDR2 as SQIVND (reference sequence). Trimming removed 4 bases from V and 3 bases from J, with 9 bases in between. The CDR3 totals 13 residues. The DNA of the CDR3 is TGTGCCAGTAGTAAGTTCAGGGAAGAGACCCAGTACTTC. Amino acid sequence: CASSKFREETQYF.

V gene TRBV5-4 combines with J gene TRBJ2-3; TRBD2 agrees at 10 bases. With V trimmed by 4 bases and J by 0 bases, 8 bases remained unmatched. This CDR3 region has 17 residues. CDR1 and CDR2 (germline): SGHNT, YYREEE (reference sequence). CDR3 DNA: TGTGCCAGCAGCCTTAAGCTAGCGGGGGCTAGCACAGATACGCAGTATTTT. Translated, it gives CASSLKLAGASTDTQYF.

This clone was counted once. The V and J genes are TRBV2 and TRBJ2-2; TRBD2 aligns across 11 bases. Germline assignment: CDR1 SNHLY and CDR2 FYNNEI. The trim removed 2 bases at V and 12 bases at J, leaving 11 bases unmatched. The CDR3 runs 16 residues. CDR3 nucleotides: TGTGCCAGCAGTGAACGCCAATCTAGCGGGGGGTTCAAGCTGTTTTTT. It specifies CASSERQSSGGFKLFF.

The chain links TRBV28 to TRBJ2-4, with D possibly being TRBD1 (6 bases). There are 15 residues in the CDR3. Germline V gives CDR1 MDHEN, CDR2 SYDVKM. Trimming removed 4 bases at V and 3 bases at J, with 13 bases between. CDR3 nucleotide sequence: TGTGCCAGCAGTTCACAGGGATCGGACAAAAACATTCAGTACTTC. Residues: CASSSQGSDKNIQYF.

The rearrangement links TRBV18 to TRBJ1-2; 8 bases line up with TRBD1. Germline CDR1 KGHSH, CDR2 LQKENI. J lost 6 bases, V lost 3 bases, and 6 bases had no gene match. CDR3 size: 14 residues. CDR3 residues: CASSPLGQGDGYTF. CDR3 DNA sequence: TGTGCCAGCTCACCGCTAGGACAGGGCGATGGCTACACCTTC.